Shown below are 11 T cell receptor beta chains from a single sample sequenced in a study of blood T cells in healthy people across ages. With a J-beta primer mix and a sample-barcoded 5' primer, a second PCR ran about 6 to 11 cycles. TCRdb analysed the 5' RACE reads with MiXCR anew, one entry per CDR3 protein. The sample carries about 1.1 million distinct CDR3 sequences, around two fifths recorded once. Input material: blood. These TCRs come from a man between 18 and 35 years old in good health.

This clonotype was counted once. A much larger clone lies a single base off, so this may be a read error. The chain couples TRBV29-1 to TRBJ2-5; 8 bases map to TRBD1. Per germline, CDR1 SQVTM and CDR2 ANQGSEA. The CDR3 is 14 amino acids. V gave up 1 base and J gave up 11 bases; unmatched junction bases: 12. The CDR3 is CSVEGLGQGNGQYF. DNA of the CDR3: TGCAGCGTTGAAGGTCTCGGACAGGGTAACGGGCAGTACTTC.

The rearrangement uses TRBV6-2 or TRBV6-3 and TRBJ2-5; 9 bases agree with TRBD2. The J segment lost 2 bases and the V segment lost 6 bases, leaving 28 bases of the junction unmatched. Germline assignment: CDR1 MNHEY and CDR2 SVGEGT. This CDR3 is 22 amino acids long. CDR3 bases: TGTGCCAGCAGCGAAGGACAAGGCACGTCTCCTAGCGGGGAAGGTTATCAAGAGACCCAGTACTTC. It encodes CASSEGQGTSPSGEGYQETQYF.

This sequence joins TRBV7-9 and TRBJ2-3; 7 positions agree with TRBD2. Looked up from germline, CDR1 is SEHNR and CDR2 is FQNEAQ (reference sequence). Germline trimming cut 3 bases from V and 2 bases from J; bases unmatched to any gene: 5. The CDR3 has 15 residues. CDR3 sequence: CASSFGLADTDTQYF. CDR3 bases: TGTGCCAGCAGCTTTGGTCTAGCGGACACAGATACGCAGTATTTT.

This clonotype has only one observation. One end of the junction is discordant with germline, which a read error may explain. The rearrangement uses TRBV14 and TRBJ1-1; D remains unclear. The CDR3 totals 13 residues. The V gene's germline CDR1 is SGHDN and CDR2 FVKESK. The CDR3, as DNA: TGTGCCGGCAGCCAAGATCTGGCGGCTGAAGCTTTCTTT. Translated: CAGSQDLAAEAFF.

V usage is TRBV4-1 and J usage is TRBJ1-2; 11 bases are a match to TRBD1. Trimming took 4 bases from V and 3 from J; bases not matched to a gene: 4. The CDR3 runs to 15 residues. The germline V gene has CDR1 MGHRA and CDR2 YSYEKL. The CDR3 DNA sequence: TGCGCCAGCAGCCGGACAGGGGGCTATGACTATGGCTACACCTTC. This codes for CASSRTGGYDYGYTF.

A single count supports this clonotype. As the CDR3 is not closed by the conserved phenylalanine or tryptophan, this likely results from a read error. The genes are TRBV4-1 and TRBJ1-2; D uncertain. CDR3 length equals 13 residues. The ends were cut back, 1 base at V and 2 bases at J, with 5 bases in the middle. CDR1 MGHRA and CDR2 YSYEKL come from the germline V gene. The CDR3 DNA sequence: TGCGCCAGCAGCCAAGTTCCGAACTATGGCTACACCTCC. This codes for CASSQVPNYGYTS.

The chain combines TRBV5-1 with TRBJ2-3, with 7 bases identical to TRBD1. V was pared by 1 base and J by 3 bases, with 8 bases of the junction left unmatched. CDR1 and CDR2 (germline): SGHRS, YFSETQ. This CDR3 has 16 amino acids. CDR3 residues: CASSLTGQQLTDTQYF. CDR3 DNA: TGCGCCAGCAGCTTGACGGGACAGCAGTTGACAGATACGCAGTATTTT.

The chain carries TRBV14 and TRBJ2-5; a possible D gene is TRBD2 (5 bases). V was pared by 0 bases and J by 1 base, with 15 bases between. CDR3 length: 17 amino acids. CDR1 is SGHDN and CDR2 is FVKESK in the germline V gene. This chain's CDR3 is CASSQDGDYPFQETQYF. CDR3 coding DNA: TGTGCCAGCAGCCAAGATGGCGACTATCCCTTCCAAGAGACCCAGTACTTC.

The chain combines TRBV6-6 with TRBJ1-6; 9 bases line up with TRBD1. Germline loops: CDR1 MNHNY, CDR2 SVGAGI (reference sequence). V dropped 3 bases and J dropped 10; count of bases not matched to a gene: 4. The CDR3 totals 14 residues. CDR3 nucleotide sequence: TGTGCCAGCAGTTATAGGACAGGGGAATCACCCCTCCACTTT. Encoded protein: CASSYRTGESPLHF.

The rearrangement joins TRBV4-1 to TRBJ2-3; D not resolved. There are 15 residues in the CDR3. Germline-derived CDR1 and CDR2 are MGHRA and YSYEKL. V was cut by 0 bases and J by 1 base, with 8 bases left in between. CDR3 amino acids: CASSQDGHGTDTQYF. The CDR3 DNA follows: TGCGCCAGCAGCCAAGACGGGCACGGCACAGATACGCAGTATTTT.

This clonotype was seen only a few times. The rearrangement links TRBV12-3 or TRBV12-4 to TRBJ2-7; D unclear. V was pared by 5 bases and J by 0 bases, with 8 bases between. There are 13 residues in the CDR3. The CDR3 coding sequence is TGTGCCAGCAGTGTTCCCGGCTCCTACGAGCAGTACTTC. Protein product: CASSVPGSYEQYF.